This note documents a single T cell receptor beta chain sequence. This sample stems from a study of blood T cell repertoires in COVID-19. Data came from immunoSEQ multiplex PCR; TCRdb stores just in-frame clones and leaves some out. The sample contains 75,000 to 95,000 clones, 55% to 80% of which appear only once. The CDR3 spans 14 residues. Trimming shortened V by 3 bases and J by 0 bases, and 9 bases separated the two germline ends. The germline V gene has CDR1 SQVTM and CDR2 ANQGSEA. The chain joins TRBV29-1 to TRBJ2-1; tentatively, D is TRBD2 (5 bases). This TCR derives from a woman aged 55-70 years in a cohort sampled during active or convalescent COVID-19. The sequencing sample was made of peripheral blood. Here the CDR3 reads CSVDSLASYNEQFF. The CDR3 DNA follows: TGCAGCGTTGACAGTCTAGCCTCCTACAATGAGCAGTTCTTC.